Following are 5 T cell receptor beta chains from one sample sequenced in a study of identical twins. TCRdb analysed the 5' RACE reads with MiXCR anew, one entry per CDR3 protein. Of under 350,000 distinct CDR3 sequences detected, just under 9.5% appear once; the ten largest clones hold about 7.1%. The sample was also linked to a second study, of yellow fever vaccine responses in identical twins.

The sequencing input was CD8+ T cells sorted from blood. The receptors originated from a woman under 30 in good health.

V gene TRBV10-3 combines with J gene TRBJ2-1; 9 bases line up with TRBD2. V dropped 6 bases and J dropped 6; count of bases not matched to a gene: 12. Germline V gene data show CDR1 as ENHRY and CDR2 as SYGVKD. The CDR3 consists of 16 residues. CDR3 sequence (DNA): TGTGCCATCAGATTGTATACAGCGGGAGGTGGCAATGAGCAGTTCTTC. Residues: CAIRLYTAGGGNEQFF.

The genes are TRBV7-6 and TRBJ2-3; unclear D gene. Trimming left V 4 bases short and J 5 bases short, with 10 bases between. The CDR3 has 13 residues. In germline, CDR1 is SGHVS, CDR2 FNYEAQ. The CDR3 DNA reads TGTGCCAGCAGCTACGAAGTCCTAGATACGCAGTATTTT. It specifies CASSYEVLDTQYF.

In its sample, this clonotype was seen many times. V is TRBV4-2 and J is TRBJ1-2; the D gene is possibly TRBD1 (5 bases). Deletions cut 0 bases from V and 4 bases from J, with 9 bases between. The CDR3 spans 14 residues. Germline CDR1 reads LGHNA; CDR2 reads YNFKEQ. Written as DNA, the CDR3 is TGTGCCAGCAGCCAAGAGACAGATTTCTATGGCTACACCTTC. It specifies CASSQETDFYGYTF.

This chain joins TRBV28 and TRBJ2-7; 7 nucleotides match TRBD1. V lost 6 bases, J lost 5 bases, and 10 bases stayed unmatched. The CDR3 consists of 14 residues. Germline CDR1 reads MDHEN; CDR2 reads SYDVKM. Here the CDR3 reads CASSLTGAGDEQYF. The CDR3 DNA reads TGTGCCAGCAGCCTCACAGGGGCCGGGGACGAGCAGTACTTC.

CDR3 nucleotides: TGTGCCAGCAGTTACTCCCACAGGGGATCCTACGAGCAGTACTTC. It specifies CASSYSHRGSYEQYF. This chain joins TRBV6-5 and TRBJ2-7; 7 bases match TRBD1. The V gene's germline CDR1 is MNHEY and CDR2 SVGAGI. V was clipped by 0 bases and J by 1 base; unmatched bases: 3. This CDR3 spans 15 amino acids.